The clone carrying this TCR beta chain occurred a few times. Antigen: not known. The data are from a study of blood T cells in healthy people across ages. Overall study findings and caveats: From one million sequenced T cells, diversity estimates were lower bounds.

The second PCR ran roughly 7 to 11 cycles with a sample-barcoded 5' primer and J-beta primers. TCRdb reprocessed the 5' RACE reads with MiXCR, giving one entry per CDR3 protein. The table lists about 840,000 distinct CDR3 sequences, roughly 29% of them singletons. Each donor's blood draw was roughly 10 milliliters of peripheral blood. Germline CDR1 is KGHSH and CDR2 is LQKENI. Deletions cut 3 bases from V and 12 bases from J, with 18 bases between. The CDR3 totals 13 residues. The data also belong to a second study, concerning T cells of mothers and their children. That source adds: A few healthy Caucasian mothers gave samples, and so did their six children.

The clonotype was recovered from a woman aged 40 to 50 in good health. Sequences were obtained from blood. The chain is built from TRBV18 and TRBJ2-7; D not certain. CDR3 in amino acids: CASSPSRGETRYF. The DNA for the CDR3 is TGTGCCAGCTCACCCTCCAGAGGTGAGACCCGGTACTTC.